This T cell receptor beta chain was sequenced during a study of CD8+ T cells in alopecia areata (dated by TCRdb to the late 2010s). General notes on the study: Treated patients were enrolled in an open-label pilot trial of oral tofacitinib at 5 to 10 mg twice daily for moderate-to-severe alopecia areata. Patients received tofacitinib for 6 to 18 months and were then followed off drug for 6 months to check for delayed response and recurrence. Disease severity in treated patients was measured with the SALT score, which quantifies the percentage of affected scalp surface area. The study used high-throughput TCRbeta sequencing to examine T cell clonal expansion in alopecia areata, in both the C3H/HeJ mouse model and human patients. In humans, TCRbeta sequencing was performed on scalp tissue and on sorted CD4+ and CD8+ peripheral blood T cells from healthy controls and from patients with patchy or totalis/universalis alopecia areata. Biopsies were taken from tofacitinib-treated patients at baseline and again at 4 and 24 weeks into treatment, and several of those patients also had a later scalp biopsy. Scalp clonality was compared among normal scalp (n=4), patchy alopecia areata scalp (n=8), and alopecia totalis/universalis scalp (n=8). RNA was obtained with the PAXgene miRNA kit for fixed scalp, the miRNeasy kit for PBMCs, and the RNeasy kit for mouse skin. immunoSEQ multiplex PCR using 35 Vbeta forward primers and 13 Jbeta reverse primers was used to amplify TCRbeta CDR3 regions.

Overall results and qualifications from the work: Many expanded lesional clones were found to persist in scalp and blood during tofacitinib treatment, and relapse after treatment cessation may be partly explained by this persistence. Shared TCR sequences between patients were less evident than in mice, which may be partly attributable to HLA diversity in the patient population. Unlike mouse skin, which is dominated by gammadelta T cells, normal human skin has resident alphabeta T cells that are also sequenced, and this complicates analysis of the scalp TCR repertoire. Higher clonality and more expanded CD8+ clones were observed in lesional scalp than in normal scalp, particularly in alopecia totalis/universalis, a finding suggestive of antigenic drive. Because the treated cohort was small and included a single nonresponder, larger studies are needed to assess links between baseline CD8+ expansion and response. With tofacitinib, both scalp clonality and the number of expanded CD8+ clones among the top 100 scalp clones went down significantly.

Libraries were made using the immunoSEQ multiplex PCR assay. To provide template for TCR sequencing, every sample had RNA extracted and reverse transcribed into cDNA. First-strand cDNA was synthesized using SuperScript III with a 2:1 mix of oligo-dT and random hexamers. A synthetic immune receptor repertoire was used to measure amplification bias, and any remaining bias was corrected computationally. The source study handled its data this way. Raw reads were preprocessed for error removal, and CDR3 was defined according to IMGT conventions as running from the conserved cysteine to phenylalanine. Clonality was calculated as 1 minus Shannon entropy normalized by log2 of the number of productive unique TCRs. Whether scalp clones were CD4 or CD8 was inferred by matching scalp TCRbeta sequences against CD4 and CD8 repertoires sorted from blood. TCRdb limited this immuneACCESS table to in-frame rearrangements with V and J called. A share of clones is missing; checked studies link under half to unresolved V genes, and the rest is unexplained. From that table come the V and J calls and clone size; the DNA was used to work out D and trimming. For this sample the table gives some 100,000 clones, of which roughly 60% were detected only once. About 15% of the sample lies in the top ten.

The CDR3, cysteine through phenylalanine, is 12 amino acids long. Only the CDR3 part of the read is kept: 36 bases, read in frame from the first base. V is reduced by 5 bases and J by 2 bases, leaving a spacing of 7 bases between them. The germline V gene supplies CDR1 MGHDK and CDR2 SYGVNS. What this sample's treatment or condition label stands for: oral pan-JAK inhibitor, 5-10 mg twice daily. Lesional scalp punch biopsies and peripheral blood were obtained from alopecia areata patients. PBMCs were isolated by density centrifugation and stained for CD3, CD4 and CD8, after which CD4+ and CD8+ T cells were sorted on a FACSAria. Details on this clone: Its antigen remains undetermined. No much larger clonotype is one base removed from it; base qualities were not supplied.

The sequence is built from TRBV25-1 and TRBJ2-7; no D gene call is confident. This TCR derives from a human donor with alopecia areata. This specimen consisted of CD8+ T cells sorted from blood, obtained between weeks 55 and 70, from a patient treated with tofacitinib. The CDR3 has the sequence CASSHAAYEQYF. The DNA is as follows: TGTGCCAGCAGTCACGCAGCCTACGAGCAGTACTTC.